The 17 T cell receptor beta chains given below trace back to one sample, sequenced in a study of CD8+CD57+ T cells in acquired aplastic anemia. Sequencing was done on patients that had shown CD8+CD57+ cell expansion by flow cytometry. Profiles of TCR beta VDJ and CDR3 were generated from a genomic DNA template. TCRdb re-analysed the reads in MiXCR, keeping a single row per CDR3 protein. This repertoire shows around 150,000 distinct CDR3 sequences, about 48% found once; its top ten account for roughly 30%. Sequencing input: sorted CD4+, CD8+, or CD8+CD57+ T cells (not recorded which) from PBMCs. All receptors derive from a human donor with aplastic anemia.

This clonotype appeared many times. V usage is TRBV5-4 and J usage is TRBJ1-2, with TRBD1 identical over 7 bases. This CDR3 is built from 19 residues. Germline V gives CDR1 SGHNT, CDR2 YYREEE (reference sequence). With V trimmed by 3 bases and J by 1 base, 18 bases remained unmatched. CDR3 sequence: CASSWALQGRTPINYGYTF. CDR3 in DNA: TGTGCCAGCAGCTGGGCATTACAGGGGCGCACCCCGATTAACTATGGCTACACCTTC.

This clonotype was observed once. This chain joins TRBV7-9 and TRBJ2-3; D could derive from TRBD1 or TRBD2 (5 bases each). CDR3 size: 11 residues. The V end was cut by 11 bases, the J end by 4 bases, with 10 bases between. The germline gives CDR1 SEHNR, CDR2 FQNEAQ (reference sequence). The CDR3 reads CASGRADTQYF. CDR3 DNA: TGTGCCTCGGGGCGTGCAGATACGCAGTATTTT.

This clonotype was observed a handful of times. This may come from a read error, since a much larger clone is one base off. The V call is TRBV15, the J call TRBJ1-1; unclear D gene. Trimming shortened V by 1 base and J by 1 base, and 10 bases separated the two germline ends. Germline V lookup: CDR1 LNHNV, CDR2 YYDKDF (reference sequence). This CDR3 has 15 residues. The CDR3 here is CATSRGRAENTEAFF. The CDR3 region has the DNA TGTGCCACCAGCAGAGGTAGGGCAGAGAACACTGAAGCTTTCTTT.

In its sample, this clonotype was seen a few times. J is TRBJ2-3 and V is TRBV9; D may be TRBD1 or TRBD2 (5 bases each). V was clipped by 3 bases and J by 5 bases, with 7 bases between them. The CDR3 totals 12 residues. Germline CDR1 is SGDLS and CDR2 is YYNGEE. The chain's CDR3 is CASSGGIDTQYF. CDR3 nucleotides: TGTGCCAGCAGCGGGGGGATAGATACGCAGTATTTT.

V is TRBV7-6 and J is TRBJ2-3; perhaps TRBD2 as D (6 bases). Trimming cost V 10 bases and J 3 bases, with 11 bases left between them. Germline V gene data show CDR1 as SGHVS and CDR2 as FNYEAQ. The CDR3 sequence is 12 residues long. The CDR3 nucleotides are TGTGCCACCCGCGGGGCTACAGATACGCAGTATTTT. Translation gives CATRGATDTQYF.

This clonotype occurred many times. The J gene is TRBJ2-1, the V gene TRBV13, with D hard to call. CDR1 PRHDT and CDR2 FYEKMQ come from the germline V gene (reference sequence). V lost 1 base to trimming and J lost 10 bases, with 5 bases between them. The CDR3 sequence is 11 residues long. In DNA, the CDR3 is TGTGCCAGCAGCTTAGTCCAGGAGCAGTTCTTC. Its protein product is CASSLVQEQFF. The full variable domain, with the rest looked up from reference TRBV13 and TRBJ2-1, is AAGVIQSPRHLIKEKRETATLKCYPIPRHDTVYWYQQGPGQDPQFLISFYEKMQSDKGSIPDRFSAQQFSDYHSELNMSSLELGDSALYFCASSLVQEQFFGPGTRLTVL.

The rearrangement joins TRBV4-2 to TRBJ2-4; D might be TRBD2 (6 bases). The CDR3 length is 16 residues. Germline V gene data show CDR1 as LGHNA and CDR2 as YNFKEQ. V lost 4 bases to trimming and J lost 2 bases, with 15 bases between them. The CDR3 nucleotides are TGTGCCAGCAGCCGCCGGGGGACGTATACCAAAAACATTCAGTACTTC. It specifies CASSRRGTYTKNIQYF.

The CDR3 DNA follows: TGCGCCAGCAACGGACAGGGGCGGGGGATCGATCAGTACTTC. The encoded protein is CASNGQGRGIDQYF. This chain connects TRBV10-1 to TRBJ2-7; TRBD1 matches at 9 bases. Per germline, CDR1 WNHNN and CDR2 SYGVQD (reference sequence). The V and J ends lost 7 bases and 10 bases, in that order; junction bases with no gene match: 14. This CDR3 region has 14 residues.

This clonotype has a count of ten or more. The V gene is TRBV10-3, the J gene TRBJ2-5; D assignment may be TRBD1 or TRBD2 (6 bases each). With 3 bases removed from V and 5 bases from J, the gap between germline ends came to 10 bases. Germline loops: CDR1 ENHRY, CDR2 SYGVKD. The CDR3 consists of 13 residues. The CDR3 reads CAISERGAETQYF. The CDR3 DNA sequence: TGTGCCATCAGTGAAAGGGGGGCGGAGACCCAGTACTTC.

This clonotype was observed once. Just one base apart from a much larger clone, this may be a read error. The J gene is TRBJ1-4, the V gene TRBV9; D may be TRBD1 (6 bases). Germline V gene sequence: CDR1 SGDLS, CDR2 YYNGEE. CDR3 length equals 14 residues. V lost 3 bases and J 7 bases, leaving 13 bases between the germline ends. CDR3 nucleotide sequence: TGTGCCAGCAGCGACCGGGACAAAAGTGAAAAACTGTTTTTT. Protein product: CASSDRDKSEKLFF.

This clonotype was observed a handful of times. The chain links TRBV27 to TRBJ1-2; 9 bases fit TRBD1. This CDR3 region has 14 residues. The germline V gene encodes CDR1 MNHEY and CDR2 SMNVEV (reference sequence). V shed 5 bases, J shed 7 bases, and the junction held 8 bases outside the gene matches. CDR3 region: CASSVGTGPFGYTF. CDR3 nucleotide sequence: TGTGCCAGCAGTGTAGGGACAGGGCCCTTTGGCTACACCTTC.

As concerns this clonotype: At one boundary the junction diverges from the germline segment, which might be a read error. This chain connects TRBV6-5 to TRBJ2-5, with D possibly being TRBD2 (7 bases). CDR1 is MNHEY, CDR2 SVGAGI, per germline. This CDR3 is built from 14 residues. The CDR3 sequence is CASCYPGGAETQYF. The CDR3 DNA sequence: TGTGCCAGCTGTTACCCGGGGGGCGCGGAGACCCAGTACTTC.

The table lists this clonotype with a count of one. The chain uses TRBV20-1 and TRBJ1-3; D is perhaps TRBD1 (5 bases). Trimming shortened V by 4 bases and J by 0 bases, and 10 bases separated the two germline ends. Germline values: CDR1 DFQATT, CDR2 SNEGSKA (reference sequence). This CDR3 has 14 residues. CDR3 residues: CSATDDSSGNTIYF. The CDR3 nucleotides read TGCAGTGCTACCGACGACAGCTCTGGAAACACCATATATTTT.

The rearrangement uses TRBV20-1 and TRBJ1-2, with 8 bases aligning to TRBD1. V was pared by 6 bases and J by 7 bases, with 16 bases of the junction left unmatched. Germline V gene sequence: CDR1 DFQATT, CDR2 SNEGSKA (reference sequence). The CDR3 spans 15 residues. The CDR3 nucleotides are TGCAGTGCCAGGGACAGGACCTCTACCCCGGGTGGCTACACCTTC. This gives the protein CSARDRTSTPGGYTF.

In regard to this clonotype: This may come from a read error, since a much larger clone is one base off. This rearrangement joins TRBV5-6 to TRBJ2-7, with D tentatively TRBD1 or TRBD2 (6 bases each). The germline V gene encodes CDR1 SGHDT and CDR2 YYEEEE. This CDR3 contains 14 residues. CDR3 protein: CVSSWRDNTYEQYF. DNA for the CDR3: TGTGTCAGCAGCTGGAGGGACAACACCTACGAGCAGTACTTC.

This clonotype came up many times. This chain links TRBV12-3 or TRBV12-4 with TRBJ1-1; D might be TRBD1 (5 bases). This CDR3 region has 14 residues. The V gene lost 5 bases and the J gene lost 2 bases, with 12 bases spanning the gap. This chain's CDR3 is CASSLGVHNTEAFF. Here the CDR3 DNA reads TGTGCCAGCAGTCTAGGGGTACACAACACTGAAGCTTTCTTT.

V gene TRBV10-3 combines with J gene TRBJ2-5, with D perhaps matching TRBD1 or TRBD2 (7 bases each). The CDR3 extends over 12 amino acids. With 10 bases removed from V and 4 bases from J, the gap between germline ends came to 13 bases. From germline, CDR1 is ENHRY and CDR2 SYGVKD. CDR3 protein: CATSGGGETQYF. The CDR3, as DNA: TGTGCCACCTCAGGGGGGGGAGAGACCCAGTACTTC.